The 9 T cell receptor beta chains listed next were all sequenced from one sample in a study of shared clonotypes between healthy human individuals. Assay used: immunoSEQ multiplex PCR; TCRdb lists only in-frame clones, some missing. The sample includes over 850,000 clones, around 78% of them seen just once. Sequenced: memory CD4+ T cells from PBMCs. Specified subset: CD45RA-negative fraction. These receptors came from a young man in good health. Some clones in this sample may be carry-over from other donors' samples.

In DNA form, the CDR3 reads TGTGCCAGTAATGGAATAGGCCCCGATTCGGTCCTGACTTTC. Its protein product is CASNGIGPDSVLTF. The genes are TRBV19 and TRBJ2-6; D unresolved. Trimming cost V 7 bases and J 13 bases, with 20 bases left between them. The germline V gene encodes CDR1 LNHDA and CDR2 SQIVND (reference sequence). The CDR3 has 14 residues. The entire variable domain, with the rest obtained from reference TRBV19 and TRBJ2-6, is as follows: DGGITQSPKYLFRKEGQNVTLSCEQNLNHDAMYWYRQDPGQGLRLIYYSQIVNDFQKGDIAEGYSVSREKKESFPLTVTSAQKNPTAFYLCASNGIGPDSVLTFGAGSRLTVL.

The table lists this clone with a count of one. The rearrangement links TRBV15 to TRBJ2-7, with a possible D match to TRBD1 (6 bases). V was clipped by 2 bases and J by 0 bases, with 11 bases between them. The CDR3 spans 15 residues. Germline CDR1 LNHNV, CDR2 YYDKDF (reference sequence). CDR3: CATSRPGHSSYEQYF. As DNA, the CDR3 is TGTGCCACCAGCAGACCGGGACATTCCTCCTACGAGCAGTACTTC.

The CDR3 bases are TGCGCCAGCAGCTCCGGGAACTCTGGGGCCAACGTCCTGACTTTC. This codes for CASSSGNSGANVLTF. The chain is built from TRBV5-1 and TRBJ2-6, with a weak D call TRBD2 (5 bases). V gave up 3 bases and J gave up 0 bases, with 7 bases separating them. CDR3 size: 15 residues. CDR1 and CDR2 (germline): SGHRS, YFSETQ.

This clone was seen repeatedly, ten times or more. V and J are TRBV5-1 and TRBJ1-2; 7 bases are a match to TRBD1. The J segment lost 1 base and the V segment lost 1 base, leaving 10 bases of the junction unmatched. This CDR3 has 17 residues. From germline, CDR1 is SGHRS and CDR2 YFSETQ. Here the CDR3 DNA reads TGCGCCAGCAGCTTGAGGCACCGGGACAGCGGTAACTATGGCTACACCTTC. Protein: CASSLRHRDSGNYGYTF.

The chain is built from TRBV28 and TRBJ1-2; TRBD1 matches at 7 bases. V was clipped by 4 bases and J by 4 bases; unmatched bases: 15. Per the germline V gene, CDR1 is MDHEN and CDR2 is SYDVKM. The CDR3 spans 17 residues. For the CDR3, the DNA is TGTGCCAGCAGTTCTCAGACAGGGAGCCCTACTATCTATGGCTACACCTTC. Translating gives CASSSQTGSPTIYGYTF.

The chain combines TRBV2 with TRBJ2-7; D perhaps matches TRBD2 (5 bases). This CDR3 is 11 amino acids long. Trimming removed 6 bases at V and 6 bases at J, with 9 bases between. CDR1 and CDR2 from the germline V gene are SNHLY and FYNNEI. The CDR3 is CASREGGEQYF. The CDR3 nucleotides read TGTGCCAGCAGAGAGGGCGGCGAGCAGTACTTC.

At least ten counts were recorded for this clone. The chain uses TRBV9 and TRBJ1-2, with D hard to call. V dropped 3 bases and J dropped 3 bases, with 18 bases sitting between them. The CDR3 has 16 amino acids. Germline CDR1 reads SGDLS; CDR2 reads YYNGEE. CDR3 coding DNA: TGTGCCAGCAGCGGGCCGGCTTGGGCTAGGGACTATGGCTACACCTTC. It is translated as CASSGPAWARDYGYTF.

This clone was detected only once. The chain links TRBV5-1 to TRBJ2-2, with D tentatively TRBD1 (5 bases). V dropped 3 bases and J dropped 1 base, with 7 bases sitting between them. CDR3 size: 14 residues. The germline V gene encodes CDR1 SGHRS and CDR2 YFSETQ. The CDR3 DNA sequence: TGCGCCAGCAGCTATACAGGGAACACCGGGGAGCTGTTTTTT. Residues: CASSYTGNTGELFF.

This chain uses TRBV6-1 with TRBJ1-2; tentative D call: TRBD1 (6 bases). V gave up 11 bases and J gave up 2 bases, with 15 bases separating them. The germline CDR1 and CDR2 sequences are MNHNS and SASEGT. The CDR3 spans 13 residues. Here the CDR3 DNA reads TGTGCCGGGGCAAGACAGGCGAACTATGGCTACACCTTC. Protein sequence: CAGARQANYGYTF.